This entry lists 5 T cell receptor beta chains sequenced from one sample in a study of cytomegalovirus exposure and HLA in healthy donors. Researchers ran the PCR with 60 Vbeta and 13 Jbeta primers. The table came from immunoSEQ multiplex PCR; TCRdb's copy has only in-frame clones and leaves some out. The ten top clones account for 25% to 30%, within a sample of 49,000 or so clones. The material sequenced was PBMCs. The source is a man aged 40-55 years in good health and CMV-seropositive.

V and J are TRBV19 and TRBJ2-5; no firm D call. The germline CDR1 and CDR2 sequences are LNHDA and SQIVND (reference sequence). V lost 5 bases to trimming and J lost 7 bases, with 8 bases between them. The CDR3 consists of 11 residues. As DNA, the CDR3 is TGTGCCAGTAGTCAAGCTGGGACCCAGTACTTC. This translates into CASSQAGTQYF.

The J gene is TRBJ1-2, the V gene TRBV7-9, with TRBD1 matching 7 bases. The germline V gene encodes CDR1 SEHNR and CDR2 FQNEAQ (reference sequence). Germline trimming cut 2 bases from V and 6 bases from J; bases unmatched to any gene: 6. CDR3 length: 14 residues. The CDR3 nucleotides read TGTGCCAGCAGCTTATCTGACAGGGTCGATGGCTACACCTTC. Residues: CASSLSDRVDGYTF.

V is TRBV19 and J is TRBJ2-1; 10 bases map to TRBD1. V lost 9 bases to trimming and J lost 1 base; unmatched junction nucleotides: 6. The germline V gene has CDR1 LNHDA and CDR2 SQIVND (reference sequence). This CDR3 has 15 residues. The DNA of the CDR3 is TGTGCCAGCCACAGACAGGGGGCATCCTACAATGAGCAGTTCTTC. It codes for CASHRQGASYNEQFF.

For this clone: One end of the junction varies from germline; a read error may be responsible. Within the sample, other DNA sequences also encode this same CDR3. CDR3 residues: CASSPRDRSNYGYTF. CDR3 DNA sequence: TGTGCCAGCTCCCCACGGGACAGAAGTAACTATGGCTACACCTTC. This chain connects TRBV18 to TRBJ1-2, with 7 positions matching TRBD1. From germline, CDR1 is KGHSH and CDR2 LQKENI. The CDR3 runs 15 residues. Variable domain in full (rest from reference TRBV18 and TRBJ1-2): NAGVMQNPRHLVRRRGQEARLRCSPMKGHSHVYWYRQLPEEGLKFMVYLQKENIIDESGMPKERFSAEFPKEGPSILRIQQVVRGDSAAYFCASSPRDRSNYGYTFGSGTRLTVV.

The chain has TRBV30 and TRBJ1-6; TRBD1 matches 7 bases. This CDR3 has 13 amino acids. Germline CDR1 reads GTSNPN; CDR2 reads SVGIG (reference sequence). The V segment lost 3 bases and the J segment 8 bases; nucleotides outside the gene matches: 4. The CDR3 is CAWRRDSYSPLHF. The CDR3 DNA reads TGTGCCTGGAGGCGGGACAGCTATTCACCCCTCCACTTT. Based on the CDR3 plus reference TRBV30 and TRBJ1-6, the full variable domain is SQTIHQWPATLVQPVGSPLSLECTVEGTSNPNLYWYRQAAGRGLQLLFYSVGIGQISSEVPQNLSASRPQDRQFILSSKKLLLSDSGFYLCAWRRDSYSPLHFGNGTRLTVT.